This TCR beta chain was found in a study of cytomegalovirus exposure and HLA in healthy donors. It was healthy bone marrow donors who served as donors. In germline, CDR1 is SNHLY, CDR2 FYNNEI. This CDR3 is built from 11 residues. V gave up 6 bases and J gave up 7 bases, with 10 bases separating them. The PCR used 60 Vbeta and 13 Jbeta primers. Repertoires were generated with immunoSEQ multiplex PCR, while TCRdb's copy carries only in-frame clones and drops some. The sample carries 140,000 to 150,000 clones, roughly four fifths recorded once. The chain carries TRBV2 and TRBJ2-7; D unresolved. This receptor was taken from a male donor in good health and CMV-seronegative. Sample: PBMCs. The CDR3 here is CASSPLGEQYF. CDR3 DNA: TGTGCCAGCAGCCCCCTCGGGGAGCAGTACTTC.